Shown below are 27 T cell receptor beta chains from a single sample sequenced in a study of blood T cell repertoires in COVID-19. The protocol was immunoSEQ multiplex PCR, while the TCRdb copy is restricted to in-frame clones and leaves out a portion. There are some 260,000 clones in the sample; around 79% occur only once, and 2.5% to 4% lies in the top ten. Input material: peripheral blood. Every receptor here comes from a woman older than 75 with acute or convalescent COVID-19.

The chain recombines TRBV7-9 with TRBJ1-4; a weak D match, TRBD1 (6 bases). The germline V and J ends were trimmed by 4 bases and 8 bases, with 11 bases remaining between them. The CDR3 contains 13 residues. Germline V lookup: CDR1 SEHNR, CDR2 FQNEAQ (reference sequence). The CDR3 sequence: CASSYAGAEKLFF. In nucleotides, the CDR3 is TGTGCCAGCAGCTACGCAGGGGCCGAAAAACTGTTTTTT.

Only a few counts were recorded for this clone. The rearrangement uses TRBV15 and TRBJ2-5; 10 bases align to TRBD1. There are 16 residues in the CDR3. V trimming: 1 base; J trimming: 2 bases; junction bases outside the gene matches: 4. Germline assignment: CDR1 LNHNV and CDR2 YYDKDF (reference sequence). The CDR3 loop reads CATSRGDRGLQETQYF. CDR3 DNA sequence: TGTGCCACCAGCAGAGGAGACAGGGGGCTACAAGAGACCCAGTACTTC.

CDR3 loop: CASSERTYNEQFF. CDR3 nucleotides: TGTGCCAGCAGTGAACGGACATACAATGAGCAGTTCTTC. The rearrangement uses TRBV6-1 and TRBJ2-1, with D maybe TRBD1 (5 bases). The CDR3 totals 13 residues. Germline V gene data show CDR1 as MNHNS and CDR2 as SASEGT. The V end lost 2 bases, the J end lost 4 bases, and 6 bases lay between the germline ends.

The genes are TRBV9 and TRBJ1-3; D uncertain. Deletions cut 2 bases from V and 0 bases from J, with 12 bases between. This CDR3 contains 16 residues. Germline-derived CDR1 and CDR2 are SGDLS and YYNGEE. CDR3 DNA: TGTGCCAGCAGCGTGGCGGGGAAAGGCTCTGGAAACACCATATATTTT. It is translated as CASSVAGKGSGNTIYF.

The J gene is TRBJ2-1, the V gene TRBV19; 9 bases fit TRBD2. With V trimmed by 8 bases and J by 5 bases, 10 bases remained unmatched. Germline V gene sequence: CDR1 LNHDA, CDR2 SQIVND (reference sequence). This CDR3 comprises 15 residues. The CDR3 sequence is CASGRLAGENNEQFF. CDR3 nucleotide sequence: TGTGCCAGTGGCAGATTAGCGGGAGAGAACAATGAGCAGTTCTTC.

V gene TRBV27 combines with J gene TRBJ2-2, with TRBD2 as a possible D gene (5 bases). With 8 bases removed from V and 6 bases from J, the gap between germline ends came to 13 bases. CDR3 length: 13 residues. Germline CDR1 reads MNHEY; CDR2 reads SMNVEV (reference sequence). CDR3 in amino acids: CASVASPPGELFF. In DNA, the CDR3 is TGTGCCAGCGTGGCTAGCCCCCCCGGGGAGCTGTTTTTT.

Remarks on this clone: Other DNA sequences within the sample encode an identical CDR3. This sequence joins TRBV19 and TRBJ1-5; a possible D gene is TRBD1 (5 bases). This CDR3 contains 15 residues. Trimming took off 3 bases at V and 4 bases at J, with 13 bases between the two ends. The germline V gene has CDR1 LNHDA and CDR2 SQIVND (reference sequence). CDR3 in DNA: TGTGCCAGTAGTATCGGCCGGGGGACTAATCAGCCCCAGCATTTT. Amino acid sequence: CASSIGRGTNQPQHF.

This rearrangement joins TRBV2 to TRBJ2-3; maybe TRBD2 (5 bases). Between the trimmed V and J ends, which lost 5 bases and 1 base, there was a span of 13 bases. In germline, CDR1 is SNHLY, CDR2 FYNNEI. This CDR3 region has 15 residues. DNA of the CDR3: TGTGCCAGCAGTCGGGGAATTAGGGGCACAGATACGCAGTATTTT. Translated: CASSRGIRGTDTQYF.

Points on this clone: Additional DNA sequences in this sample encode the identical CDR3. This rearrangement joins TRBV5-6 to TRBJ1-5; D unresolved. This CDR3 has 14 residues. V was clipped by 0 bases and J by 4 bases, with 8 bases between them. Germline V gives CDR1 SGHDT, CDR2 YYEEEE. The CDR3 reads CASSLGQANQPQHF. The CDR3 region has the DNA TGTGCCAGCAGCTTGGGCCAGGCTAATCAGCCCCAGCATTTT.

This sequence joins TRBV5-6 and TRBJ2-2, with a possible D match to TRBD1 (7 bases). Germline V CDR1 and CDR2: SGHDT, YYEEEE. V was pared by 3 bases and J by 2 bases, with 14 bases between. The CDR3 is 16 amino acids. DNA for the CDR3: TGTGCCAGCAGCTGGCAGCAGGGGGGAAACACCGGGGAGCTGTTTTTT. This translates into CASSWQQGGNTGELFF. Together with reference TRBV5-6 and TRBJ2-2, the CDR3 gives the full variable domain: DAGVTQSPTHLIKTRGQQVTLRCSPKSGHDTVSWYQQALGQGPQFIFQYYEEEERQRGNFPDRFSGHQFPNYSSELNVNALLLGDSALYLCASSWQQGGNTGELFFGEGSRLTVL.

This chain joins TRBV6-1 and TRBJ2-1; TRBD1 is a possible D gene (6 bases). CDR1 and CDR2 from the germline V gene are MNHNS and SASEGT. V was cut by 2 bases and J by 9 bases, with 23 bases left in between. The CDR3 has 17 amino acids. The CDR3 DNA sequence: TGTGCCAGCAGTGAACAAAAAGGGACACGAAGGTTTCTTGAGCAGTTCTTC. It yields the protein CASSEQKGTRRFLEQFF.

This chain uses TRBV6-5 with TRBJ1-4; 7 bases are a match to TRBD1. V shed 5 bases and J 8 bases; nucleotides not matched to a gene: 5. The CDR3 has 13 residues. CDR1 MNHEY and CDR2 SVGAGI come from the germline V gene. The CDR3 reads CASSPTGEEKLFF. CDR3 DNA: TGTGCCAGCAGTCCCACAGGGGAGGAAAAACTGTTTTTT.

Here the CDR3 reads CASSLDRFEPQHF. The CDR3 DNA reads as TGTGCCAGCAGCTTGGACAGGTTCGAGCCCCAGCATTTT. The chain links TRBV7-8 to TRBJ1-5; 7 nucleotides line up with TRBD1. Germline-derived CDR1 and CDR2 are SGHVS and FQNEAQ. With 3 bases clipped from V and 8 bases from J, the junction kept 4 bases outside the gene matches. CDR3 length: 13 residues.

This clone was picked up one time. The chain recombines TRBV4-2 with TRBJ2-3; 7 bases align to TRBD2. After removal of 1 base from V and 2 bases from J, the junction contained 6 bases not matched to a gene. Germline-derived CDR1 and CDR2 are LGHNA and YNFKEQ. CDR3 size: 16 residues. The CDR3 DNA reads as TGTGCCAGCAGCCAAGCGGGGGGAATCAACACAGATACGCAGTATTTT. Its translation is CASSQAGGINTDTQYF.

This clone was counted between two and nine times. The rearrangement links TRBV28 to TRBJ1-5; D gene uncertain. V was trimmed by 0 bases and J by 7 bases, leaving 4 bases between them. Germline lookup yields CDR1 MDHEN and CDR2 SYDVKM. CDR3 size: 12 residues. As DNA, the CDR3 is TGTGCCAGCAGTTTATGGGCCCAGCCCCAGCATTTT. It specifies CASSLWAQPQHF. The complete variable domain, with remaining parts taken from reference TRBV28 and TRBJ1-5, reads DVKVTQSSRYLVKRTGEKVFLECVQDMDHENMFWYRQDPGLGLRLIYFSYDVKMKEKGDIPEGYSVSREKKERFSLILESASTNQTSMYLCASSLWAQPQHFGDGTRLSIL.

This chain joins TRBV27 and TRBJ2-2; 10 positions match TRBD1. The CDR3 loop spans 15 amino acids. The V segment lost 5 bases and the J segment 7 bases; nucleotides outside the gene matches: 7. CDR1 is MNHEY and CDR2 is SMNVEV in the germline V gene (reference sequence). The CDR3 here is CASSPGTGEIGELFF. CDR3 DNA sequence: TGTGCCAGCAGTCCCGGGACAGGGGAGATCGGGGAGCTGTTTTTT.

This chain joins TRBV12-3 or TRBV12-4 and TRBJ1-1; tentative D call: TRBD1 (6 bases). The germline V and J ends were trimmed by 5 bases and 6 bases, with 10 bases remaining between them. The CDR3 runs 12 residues. CDR3 sequence: CASSHRVSEAFF. The DNA of the CDR3 is TGTGCCAGCAGTCACAGGGTCTCTGAAGCTTTCTTT.

The chain has TRBV14 and TRBJ2-5; 9 bases fit TRBD1. J was trimmed by 3 bases and V by 0 bases; bases with no gene match: 5. Germline loops: CDR1 SGHDN, CDR2 FVKESK. This CDR3 is 16 amino acids long. CDR3: CASSQDVRTGEETQYF. Written as DNA, the CDR3 is TGTGCCAGCAGCCAAGATGTCCGGACAGGGGAAGAGACCCAGTACTTC. Drawing the rest from reference TRBV14 and TRBJ2-5, the complete variable domain is EAGVTQFPSHSVIEKGQTVTLRCDPISGHDNLYWYRRVMGKEIKFLLHFVKESKQDESGMPNNRFLAERTGGTYSTLKVQPAELEDSGVYFCASSQDVRTGEETQYFGPGTRLLVL.

The rearrangement uses TRBV19 and TRBJ2-5, with 9 bases lining up with TRBD1. Germline CDR1 LNHDA, CDR2 SQIVND (reference sequence). The CDR3 sequence is 14 residues long. The V segment lost 5 bases and the J segment 5 bases; nucleotides outside the gene matches: 6. As DNA, the CDR3 is TGTGCCAGTAGTCCTACAGGGGGCGGTGAGACCCAGTACTTC. Its protein product is CASSPTGGGETQYF.

V and J are TRBV2 and TRBJ2-1; 7 bases agree with TRBD2. The CDR3 covers 15 residues. From germline, CDR1 is SNHLY and CDR2 FYNNEI. The junction had 9 bases not matched to a gene; V was cut back by 5 bases and J by 5 bases. CDR3 DNA sequence: TGTGCCAGCAGTTCAAGGACTAGTCCCAACAATGAGCAGTTCTTC. It codes for CASSSRTSPNNEQFF.

The chain links TRBV3-1 (or the pseudogene TRBV3-2) to TRBJ2-3; 9 bases are shared with TRBD2. The CDR3 is 15 residues long. The junction had 9 bases not matched to a gene; V was cut back by 4 bases and J by 7 bases. In germline, CDR1 is LGHDT, CDR2 YNNKEL (reference sequence). The CDR3 region has the DNA TGTGCCAGCAGCCGATTTAGCGGGAGAAGCAATACGCAGTATTTT. Translating it yields CASSRFSGRSNTQYF.

This chain joins TRBV12-5 and TRBJ1-1; D possibly corresponds to TRBD1 (6 bases). The CDR3 runs to 15 residues. V was trimmed by 6 bases and J by 4 bases, leaving 18 bases between them. Germline-derived CDR1 and CDR2 are LGHNT and FRNRAP. The DNA for the CDR3 is TGTGCTAGTGGATACTCCTCGGGGGGGCGCACTGAAGCTTTCTTT. Its translation is CASGYSSGGRTEAFF.

This clone was detected a few times. The gene calls are TRBV21-1 and TRBJ1-2. TRBV21-1 is described as a pseudogene. The CDR3 is 18 residues long. The CDR3 nucleotides are TGTGCCAGCAGCAAATTGGCAACCGGGGTCAACGGGCCAACGGTGGGGACCTTC. Translating gives CASSKLATGVNGPTVGTF.

The chain joins TRBV29-1 to TRBJ1-2; D call uncertain. This CDR3 is built from 13 residues. V was clipped by 5 bases and J by 0 bases, with 10 bases between them. Germline lookup yields CDR1 SQVTM and CDR2 ANQGSEA. CDR3 protein: CSVSLGANYGYTF. The CDR3 nucleotides are TGCAGCGTTTCCCTAGGAGCTAACTATGGCTACACCTTC.

The chain recombines TRBV6-2 or TRBV6-3 with TRBJ1-2; D may be TRBD1 (5 bases). The CDR3 loop spans 13 amino acids. CDR1 is MNHEY and CDR2 is SVGEGT in the germline V gene. The V gene lost 5 bases and the J gene lost 6 bases, with 13 bases spanning the gap. The CDR3 region is CASSTGTKNGYTF. In DNA, the CDR3 is TGTGCCAGCAGTACCGGGACTAAGAATGGCTACACCTTC.

A few counts support this clone. The genes are TRBV5-4 and TRBJ2-3, with 14 positions matching TRBD2. The germline gives CDR1 SGHNT, CDR2 YYREEE (reference sequence). CDR3 size: 17 residues. Losses at the gene ends were 0 bases for V and 4 bases for J; bases not matched to a gene: 4. The CDR3 nucleotides are TGTGCCAGCAGCTTGGGGACTAGCGGGAGGCAGTCAGATACGCAGTATTTT. Encoded protein: CASSLGTSGRQSDTQYF.

The chain is built from TRBV5-1 and TRBJ2-1; D uncertain. CDR3 size: 12 residues. Germline V CDR1 and CDR2: SGHRS, YFSETQ. Trimming cost V 4 bases and J 7 bases, with 9 bases left between them. CDR3 in DNA: TGCGCCAGCAGCCTAAATACGAATGAGCAGTTCTTC. This codes for CASSLNTNEQFF.